The next 22 T cell receptor beta chains were all read from a single sample in a study of CD8+ T cells in alopecia areata. Reverse transcribed after extraction, RNA yielded cDNA as the sequencing template. Clones were sequenced by immunoSEQ multiplex PCR, and TCRdb holds only the in-frame ones, with some missing. The repertoire holds about 210,000 clones, roughly 40% seen once, with approximately 2.4% in the top ten. Specified treatment: oral pan-JAK inhibitor, 5-10 mg twice daily. Here the sequenced sample was CD4+ T cells sorted from blood, taken at approximately week 36, from a patient treated with tofacitinib. These receptor sequences come from a human donor with alopecia areata.

The chain employs TRBV30 and TRBJ2-2; D may be TRBD1 or TRBD2 (5 bases each). V was clipped by 4 bases and J by 4 bases, with 13 bases between them. CDR1 and CDR2 (germline): GTSNPN, SVGIG (reference sequence). The CDR3 is made up of 14 amino acids. The CDR3 DNA sequence: TGTGCCTGGATGAGAACGGGACCCACCGGGGAGCTGTTTTTT. This sequence encodes CAWMRTGPTGELFF.

The J gene is TRBJ2-7, the V gene TRBV9; TRBD2 matches 12 bases. Germline lookup yields CDR1 SGDLS and CDR2 YYNGEE. This CDR3 is built from 16 residues. V lost 4 bases and J lost 4; bases outside the gene matches: 9. CDR3 loop: CASSPRSLAGGYEQYF. DNA of the CDR3: TGTGCCAGCAGCCCTAGGTCACTAGCGGGAGGATACGAGCAGTACTTC.

This clone was counted between two and nine times. The rearrangement links TRBV2 to TRBJ1-5; D is uncertain. The CDR3 contains 12 residues. V gave up 3 bases and J gave up 6 bases, with 6 bases separating them. Germline V gene lookup returns CDR1 SNHLY and CDR2 FYNNEI. The CDR3 loop reads CASSDRSQPQHF. CDR3 in DNA: TGTGCCAGCAGTGACAGGTCTCAGCCCCAGCATTTT. The variable domain in full, with the rest retrieved from reference TRBV2 and TRBJ1-5, is EPEVTQTPSHQVTQMGQEVILRCVPISNHLYFYWYRQILGQKVEFLVSFYNNEISEKSEIFDDQFSVERPDGSNFTLKIRSTKLEDSAMYFCASSDRSQPQHFGDGTRLSIL.

This clone was found a few times. The sample has other DNA sequences that encode this CDR3 too. The chain recombines TRBV7-9 with TRBJ1-1; D gene ambiguous. The CDR3 consists of 13 residues. V dropped 3 bases and J dropped 0 bases, with 5 bases sitting between them. Germline-derived CDR1 and CDR2 are SEHNR and FQNEAQ (reference sequence). CDR3 nucleotide sequence: TGTGCCAGCAGCTTGACGGTGAACACTGAAGCTTTCTTT. Translating it yields CASSLTVNTEAFF.

This chain connects TRBV6-5 to TRBJ2-5, with D tentatively TRBD2 (6 bases). The CDR3 consists of 14 residues. Per germline, CDR1 MNHEY and CDR2 SVGAGI. Deletions cut 2 bases from V and 5 bases from J, with 12 bases between. The CDR3 DNA is TGTGCCAGCAGTTACAGACTAGATCGGGAGACCCAGTACTTC. This codes for CASSYRLDRETQYF.

V usage is TRBV18 and J usage is TRBJ2-3, with D uncertain. The V gene lost 6 bases and the J gene lost 5 bases, with 12 bases spanning the gap. Germline CDR1 is KGHSH and CDR2 is LQKENI. This CDR3 has 13 residues. As DNA, the CDR3 is TGTGCCAGCTCGTCCTTGGTAGGAGATACGCAGTATTTT. Protein: CASSSLVGDTQYF.

The chain joins TRBV28 to TRBJ2-3; TRBD2 aligns across 9 bases. The CDR3 sequence is 14 residues long. CDR1 MDHEN and CDR2 SYDVKM come from the germline V gene. The V segment lost 5 bases and the J segment 5 bases; nucleotides outside the gene matches: 5. CDR3 amino acids: CASSPAGGLDTQYF. Here the CDR3 DNA reads TGTGCCAGCAGTCCGGCGGGGGGGCTAGATACGCAGTATTTT.

The chain carries TRBV2 and TRBJ2-7; D unclear. Trimming cost V 6 bases and J 0 bases, with 15 bases left between them. Germline V gives CDR1 SNHLY, CDR2 FYNNEI. There are 15 residues in the CDR3. The CDR3 nucleotides read TGTGCCAGCAGGGCAGGCATTCGGCGCTCCTACGAGCAGTACTTC. Translated: CASRAGIRRSYEQYF.

The chain is built from TRBV7-9 and TRBJ1-1; TRBD1 matches at 10 bases. Germline assignment: CDR1 SEHNR and CDR2 FQNEAQ (reference sequence). This CDR3 has 14 amino acids. After removal of 3 bases from V and 4 bases from J, the junction contained 2 bases not matched to a gene. CDR3 nucleotides: TGTGCCAGCAGCTTTCGGACAGGGGGCACTGAAGCTTTCTTT. Residues: CASSFRTGGTEAFF.

The rearrangement links TRBV29-1 to TRBJ2-7; 9 nucleotides line up with TRBD1. The germline V gene encodes CDR1 SQVTM and CDR2 ANQGSEA. The ends lost 7 bases at V and 5 bases at J; junction bases unmatched: 9. The CDR3 spans 13 residues. The chain's CDR3 is CSALGQGLNEQYF. In nucleotides, the CDR3 is TGCAGCGCTCTGGGACAGGGCCTGAACGAGCAGTACTTC.

The chain recombines TRBV4-1 with TRBJ1-3; 7 bases align to TRBD1. Germline V gives CDR1 MGHRA, CDR2 YSYEKL. The length of the CDR3 is 17 residues. With 2 bases clipped from V and 4 bases from J, the junction kept 11 bases outside the gene matches. The CDR3 loop is CASSQNPPTGAGNTIYF. CDR3 in DNA: TGCGCCAGCAGCCAAAACCCCCCTACAGGGGCAGGAAACACCATATATTTT.

The chain combines TRBV4-2 with TRBJ1-2, with TRBD1 matching 9 bases. Germline V gene lookup returns CDR1 LGHNA and CDR2 YNFKEQ. J was trimmed by 8 bases and V by 0 bases; bases with no gene match: 7. The CDR3 covers 15 residues. Here the CDR3 reads CASSQDNRGRQGYTF. The CDR3 DNA sequence: TGTGCCAGCAGCCAAGATAACAGGGGGCGACAGGGCTACACCTTC.

J is TRBJ2-7 and V is TRBV30, with D unclear. Germline V gene data show CDR1 as GTSNPN and CDR2 as SVGIG (reference sequence). Trimming took off 2 bases at V and 0 bases at J, with 2 bases between the two ends. The CDR3 loop spans 11 amino acids. The DNA of the CDR3 is TGTGCCTGGAGTCGCTCCTACGAGCAGTACTTC. Its translation is CAWSRSYEQYF.

In this sample, this clone turned up a few times. The chain joins TRBV23-1 to TRBJ2-1, with TRBD2 identical over 16 bases. TRBV23-1 is recorded as an ORF, its role being uncertain. The V and J ends lost 3 bases and 7 bases, in that order; junction bases with no gene match: 18. The CDR3 length is 21 residues. CDR3 loop: CASSHRSGGLAGGPWRNEQFF. The CDR3 nucleotides are TGCGCCAGCAGTCACCGCAGCGGGGGACTAGCGGGAGGGCCATGGAGGAATGAGCAGTTCTTC.

The V gene is TRBV2, the J gene TRBJ1-5; no clear D. Germline values: CDR1 SNHLY, CDR2 FYNNEI. Trimming pared 7 bases from V and 4 bases from J, leaving 14 bases between. The CDR3 runs to 14 residues. The CDR3 region is CASKEQGLNQPQHF. CDR3 sequence (DNA): TGTGCCAGCAAAGAGCAAGGCCTTAATCAGCCCCAGCATTTT.

The chain joins TRBV30 to TRBJ1-1; possibly TRBD1 for D (5 bases). Germline CDR1 GTSNPN, CDR2 SVGIG (reference sequence). The CDR3 sequence is 16 residues long. V was trimmed by 3 bases and J by 5 bases, leaving 22 bases between them. This CDR3 reads CAWRSQGASKSTEAFF. CDR3 nucleotide sequence: TGTGCCTGGAGGTCGCAGGGAGCGAGTAAGAGTACTGAAGCTTTCTTT.

A few counts support this clone. The chain links TRBV10-3 to TRBJ2-1; 9 bases align to TRBD1. In germline, CDR1 is ENHRY, CDR2 SYGVKD. The trim removed 7 bases at V and 8 bases at J, leaving 6 bases unmatched. The CDR3 covers 13 residues. This chain's CDR3 is CAIKGQGQDEQFF. The CDR3 nucleotides are TGTGCCATCAAGGGACAGGGCCAGGATGAGCAGTTCTTC.

This clone was detected many times. The rearrangement joins TRBV28 to TRBJ1-5; weak D call: TRBD1 (6 bases). Germline V gene lookup returns CDR1 MDHEN and CDR2 SYDVKM. This CDR3 contains 14 residues. V lost 7 bases, J lost 1 base, and 11 bases lay in between. CDR3 DNA sequence: TGTGCCAGCATTTCAACAGGGAGCAATCAGCCCCAGCATTTT. It encodes CASISTGSNQPQHF.

The chain uses TRBV27 and TRBJ1-3, with D possibly being TRBD1 (5 bases). Germline V gives CDR1 MNHEY, CDR2 SMNVEV (reference sequence). The CDR3 has 14 residues. Trimming cost V 8 bases and J 0 bases, with 11 bases left between them. DNA of the CDR3: TGTGCCAGCCGAGGGACCAGCTCTGGAAACACCATATATTTT. Its translation is CASRGTSSGNTIYF.

This clone was picked up a small number of times. Distinct nucleotide sequences in the sample also encode this CDR3. CDR3 nucleotides: TGTGCCTGGAGTGTAGGGCTAGCGGGAACAGATACGCAGTATTTT. The encoded protein is CAWSVGLAGTDTQYF. The chain couples TRBV30 to TRBJ2-3; TRBD2 agrees at 9 bases. CDR3 length: 15 residues. The junction had 4 bases not matched to a gene; V was cut back by 0 bases and J by 3 bases. Germline CDR1 GTSNPN, CDR2 SVGIG (reference sequence).

V usage is TRBV19 and J usage is TRBJ1-1; tentatively, D is TRBD1 (6 bases). V was pared by 6 bases and J by 3 bases, with 17 bases between. CDR3 length: 15 amino acids. CDR1 is LNHDA and CDR2 is SQIVND in the germline V gene (reference sequence). DNA of the CDR3: TGTGCCAGTAGAGCCCGAGTGGAGGGGGACACTGAAGCTTTCTTT. Translation gives CASRARVEGDTEAFF.

The rearrangement links TRBV4-2 to TRBJ2-7, with 8 bases fitting TRBD2. The CDR3 covers 15 residues. Trimming at V came to 4 bases and at J to 4 bases, leaving 9 bases not matched to a gene. Germline-derived CDR1 and CDR2 are LGHNA and YNFKEQ. DNA for the CDR3: TGTGCCAGCAGCCCCACGGGCGAGCGGGAGTACGAGCAGTACTTC. This translates into CASSPTGEREYEQYF.